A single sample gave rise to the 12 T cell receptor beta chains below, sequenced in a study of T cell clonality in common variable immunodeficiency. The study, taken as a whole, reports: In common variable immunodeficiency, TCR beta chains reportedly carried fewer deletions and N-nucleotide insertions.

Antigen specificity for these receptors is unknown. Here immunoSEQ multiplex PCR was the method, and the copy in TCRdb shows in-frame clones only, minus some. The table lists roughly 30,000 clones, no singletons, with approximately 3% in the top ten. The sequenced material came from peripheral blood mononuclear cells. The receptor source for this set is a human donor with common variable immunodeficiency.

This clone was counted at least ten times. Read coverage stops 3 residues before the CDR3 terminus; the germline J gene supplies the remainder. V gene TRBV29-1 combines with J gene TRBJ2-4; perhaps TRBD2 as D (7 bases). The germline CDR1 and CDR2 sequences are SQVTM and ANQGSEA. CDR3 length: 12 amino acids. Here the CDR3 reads CSVPGGQQAQYF. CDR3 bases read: TGCAGCGTGCCGGGGGGCCAACAGGCT.

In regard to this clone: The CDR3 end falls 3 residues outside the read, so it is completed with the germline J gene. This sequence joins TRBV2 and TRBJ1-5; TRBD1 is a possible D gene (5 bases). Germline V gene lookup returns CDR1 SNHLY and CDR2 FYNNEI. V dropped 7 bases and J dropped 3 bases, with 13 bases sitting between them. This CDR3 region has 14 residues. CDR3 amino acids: CASTGGALNQPQHF. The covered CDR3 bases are TGTGCCAGCACGGGAGGGGCTCTCAATCAGCCC.

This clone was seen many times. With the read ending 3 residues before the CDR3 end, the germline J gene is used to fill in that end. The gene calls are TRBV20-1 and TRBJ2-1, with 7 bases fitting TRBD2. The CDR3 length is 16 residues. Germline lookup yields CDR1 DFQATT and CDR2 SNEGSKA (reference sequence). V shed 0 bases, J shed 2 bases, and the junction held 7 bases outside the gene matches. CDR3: CSARDTGGRAYNEQFF. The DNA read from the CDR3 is TGCAGTGCTAGAGATACAGGAGGGAGGGCCTACAATGAG.

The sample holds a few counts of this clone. The part of the CDR3 DNA that was read is TGTGCCTCGGACAGGGGGATAAACAATGAG. Translation gives CASDRGINNE. The full CDR3 protein is CASDRGINNEQFF. The rearrangement uses TRBV30 and TRBJ2-1; TRBD1 agrees at 10 bases. With the read ending 3 residues before the CDR3 end, the germline J gene is used to fill in that end. Germline values: CDR1 GTSNPN, CDR2 SVGIG (reference sequence). The CDR3 runs 13 residues. Germline trimming cut 7 bases from V and 5 bases from J; bases unmatched to any gene: 5.

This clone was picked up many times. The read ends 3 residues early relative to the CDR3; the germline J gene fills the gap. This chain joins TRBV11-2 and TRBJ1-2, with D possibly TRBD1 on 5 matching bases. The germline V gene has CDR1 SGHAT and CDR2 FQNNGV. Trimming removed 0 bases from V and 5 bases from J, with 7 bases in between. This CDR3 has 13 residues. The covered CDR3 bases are TGTGCCAGCAGCTTAGAGGGGCGGTATGGC. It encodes CASSLEGRYG. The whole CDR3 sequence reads CASSLEGRYGYTF. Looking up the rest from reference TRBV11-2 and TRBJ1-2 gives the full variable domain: EAGVAQSPRYKIIEKRQSVAFWCNPISGHATLYWYQQILGQGPKLLIQFQNNGVVDDSQLPKDRFSAERLKGVDSTLKIQPAKLEDSAVYLCASSLEGRYGYTFGSGTRLTVV.

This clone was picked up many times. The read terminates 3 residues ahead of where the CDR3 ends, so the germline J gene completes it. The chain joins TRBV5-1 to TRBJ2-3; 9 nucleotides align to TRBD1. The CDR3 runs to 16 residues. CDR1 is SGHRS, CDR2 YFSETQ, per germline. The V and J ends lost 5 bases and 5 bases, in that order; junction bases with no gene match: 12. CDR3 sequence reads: CASSRTGVGVGDTQYF. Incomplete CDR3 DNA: TGCGCCAGCAGTAGGACAGGGGTTGGGGTTGGAGATACG.

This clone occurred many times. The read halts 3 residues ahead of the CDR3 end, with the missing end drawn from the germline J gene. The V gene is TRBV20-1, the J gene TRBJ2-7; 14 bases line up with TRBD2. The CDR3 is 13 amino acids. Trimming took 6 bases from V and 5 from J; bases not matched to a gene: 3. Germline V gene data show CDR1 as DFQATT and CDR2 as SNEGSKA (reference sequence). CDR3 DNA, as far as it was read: TGCAGTGCCCAGACTAGCGGGAGGGACGAG. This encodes CSAQTSGRDE. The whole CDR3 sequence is CSAQTSGRDEQYF.

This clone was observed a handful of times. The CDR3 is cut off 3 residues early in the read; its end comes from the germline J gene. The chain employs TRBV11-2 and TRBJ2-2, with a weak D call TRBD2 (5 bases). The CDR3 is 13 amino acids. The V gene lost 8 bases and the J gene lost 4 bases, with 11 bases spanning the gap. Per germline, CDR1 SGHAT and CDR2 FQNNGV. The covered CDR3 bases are TGTGCCAGCGGCTATACTAGCACCGGGGAG. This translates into CASGYTSTGE. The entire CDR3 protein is CASGYTSTGELFF.

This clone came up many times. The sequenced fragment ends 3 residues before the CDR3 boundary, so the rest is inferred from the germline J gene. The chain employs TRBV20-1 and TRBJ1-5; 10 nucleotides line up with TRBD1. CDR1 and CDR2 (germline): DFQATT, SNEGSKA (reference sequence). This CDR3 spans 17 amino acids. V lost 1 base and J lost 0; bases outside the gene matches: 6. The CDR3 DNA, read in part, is TGCAGTGCTAGAGTATGGGACAGGGGTTATAGCAATCAGCCC. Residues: CSARVWDRGYSNQP. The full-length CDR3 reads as CSARVWDRGYSNQPQHF.

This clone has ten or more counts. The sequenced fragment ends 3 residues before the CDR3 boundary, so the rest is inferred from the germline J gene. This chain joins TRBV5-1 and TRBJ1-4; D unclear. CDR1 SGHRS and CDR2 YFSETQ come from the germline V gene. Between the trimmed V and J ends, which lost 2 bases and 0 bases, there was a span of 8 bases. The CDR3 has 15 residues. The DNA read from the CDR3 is TGCGCCAGCAGCTTAAGCCCGACAACTAATGAAAAA. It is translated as CASSLSPTTNEK. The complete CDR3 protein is CASSLSPTTNEKLFF.

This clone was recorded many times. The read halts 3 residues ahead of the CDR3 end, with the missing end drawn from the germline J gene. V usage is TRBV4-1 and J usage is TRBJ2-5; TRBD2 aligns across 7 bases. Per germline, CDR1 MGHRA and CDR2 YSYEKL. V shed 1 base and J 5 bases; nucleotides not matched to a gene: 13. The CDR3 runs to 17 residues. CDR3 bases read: TGCGCCAGCAGCCAAGTTTTCTCGGCTAGCGGTAGGGAGACC. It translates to CASSQVFSASGRET. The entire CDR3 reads CASSQVFSASGRETQYF.

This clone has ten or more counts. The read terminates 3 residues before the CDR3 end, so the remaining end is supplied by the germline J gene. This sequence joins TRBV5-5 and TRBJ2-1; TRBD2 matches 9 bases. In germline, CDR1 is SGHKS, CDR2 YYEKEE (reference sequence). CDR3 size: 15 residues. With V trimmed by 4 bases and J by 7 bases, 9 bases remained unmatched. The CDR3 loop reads CASSKAGGSWNEQFF. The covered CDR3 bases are TGTGCCAGCAGCAAAGCGGGAGGAAGTTGGAATGAG.